This T cell receptor (beta chain) was obtained from a study of cytomegalovirus exposure and HLA in healthy donors. Study overall: Among roughly 180 million T cells, an earlier analysis found 117 million unique TCR beta sequences. Study-wide findings and caveats: According to an earlier analysis, most TCR beta V segments yielded productive rearrangements about 87% or about 30% of the time.

As regards this clone: Its cognate antigen is unknown.

CDR1 and CDR2 from the germline V gene are MNHNS and SASEGT. V gave up 0 bases and J gave up 3 bases, with 24 bases separating them. The CDR3 spans 19 residues. Researchers ran the PCR with 60 Vbeta and 13 Jbeta primers. As handled by the study authors: About 12 million shared chains were among the roughly 80 million unique TCR beta chains that a later analysis counted. TCRdb's table, derived via immunoSEQ multiplex PCR, lists solely in-frame clones and lacks some. Clonal size and the V and J genes are those of that table, whereas D and trimming came from the DNA. The repertoire holds about 160,000 clones, 55% to 80% seen once, with around 4% in the top ten.

The J gene is TRBJ2-7, the V gene TRBV6-1, with D hard to call. The sequenced sample consisted of PBMCs. The clonotype comes from a woman between 18 and 29 years old in good health and CMV-seropositive. The CDR3 DNA sequence: TGTGCCAGCAGTGAAGCCCCGTCAATTTCCCCCCAACTACACTACGAGCAGTACTTC. Its translation: CASSEAPSISPQLHYEQYF.